The clone carrying this T cell receptor beta chain has just a few counts. Antigen specificity is unknown. The data stem from a study of beta chain features in type 1 diabetes. As for the study in general: What patients shared with healthy donors was a similar profile of age, gender and cell yields.

The entirety of the isolated RNA underwent reverse transcription, so expressed TCRB transcripts were sequenced. The method was immunoSEQ multiplex PCR; TCRdb's version includes in-frame clones alone and lacks a portion of them. The repertoire holds about 160,000 clones, with about 7.3% as singletons. Study-level findings and limits: An over-representation of cells with high TCR expression could result from cDNA sequencing. TCRB repertoires of naive, central memory and Treg cells appeared more similar among patients than among healthy donors. For patients and controls alike, PCR might favor shorter templates to the same degree.

V lost 4 bases and J lost 6; bases outside the gene matches: 4. Germline V gene lookup returns CDR1 SGHTA and CDR2 FQGNSA. The CDR3 runs 14 residues. The rearrangement uses TRBV7-2 and TRBJ2-3, with 10 nucleotides matching TRBD1. The source material was central memory CD4+ T cells from blood. The TCR sequence derives from a man aged 18 to 30 in good health. The CDR3 loop is CASSSTGGADTQYF. CDR3 nucleotide sequence: TGTGCCAGCAGCTCGACAGGGGGCGCCGATACGCAGTATTTT.